This TCR beta chain was sequenced during a study of beta chain features in type 1 diabetes. General study findings and limits: Shorter TCRB CDR3s, moderately but significantly so, marked every one of the four CD4+ subsets in Type 1 diabetes patients.

On this clone: Its antigen is not known.

Sequencing targeted expressed TCRB transcripts, as all isolated RNA had been reverse transcribed. The data were produced by immunoSEQ multiplex PCR, yet TCRdb's version contains in-frame clones alone and is incomplete. Of 50,000 to 65,000 clones in the sample, approximately 45% were seen once. The trim removed 3 bases at V and 2 bases at J, leaving 5 bases unmatched. Germline CDR1 SGHNT, CDR2 YENEEA. The CDR3 runs 15 residues. Sample: Tregs from blood. The source is a man aged 25 to 45 with type 1 diabetes. The J gene is TRBJ2-3, the V gene TRBV11-3, with TRBD2 identical over 7 bases. In DNA, the CDR3 is TGTGCCAGCAGCTTTAGCCTAGCGGACACAGATACGCAGTATTTT. Translating it yields CASSFSLADTDTQYF.